The clone carrying this T cell receptor (beta chain) was observed a handful of times. The antigen is undetermined. Trimming cost V 3 bases and J 4 bases, with 12 bases left between them. From germline, CDR1 is MGHRA and CDR2 YSYEKL. The CDR3 is 15 amino acids. A universal primer binding site was introduced by template switching. The final cDNA contained unique molecular identifiers. TCRdb re-called the 5' RACE reads through MiXCR, storing one row per CDR3 protein. The table lists about 700,000 distinct CDR3 sequences, roughly 6% of them singletons. These data originate in a study of identical twins. Study findings and constraints: Twin-shared out-of-frame alpha sequences were enriched for low generation probability. Beta out-of-frame sequences displayed a weaker excess of sharing between twins.

All donors comprised healthy Caucasians. The sequence derives from a man between 18 and 35 years old in good health. The chain is built from TRBV4-1 and TRBJ2-2; D could derive from TRBD1 or TRBD2 (5 bases each). Specimen: naive T cells sorted from blood. The DNA of the CDR3 is TGCGCCAGCAGCCAGGGGACCTACAGCACCGGGGAGCTGTTTTTT. Translated, it gives CASSQGTYSTGELFF.